The 2 T cell receptor beta chains below come from one sample, sequenced in a study of vaccination and CD4 T cells after COVID-19. Sequenced with the Oncomine TCR Beta short-read assay was DNA taken from cultured CD4+ T cells. TCRdb ran MiXCR on the PCR reads and lists one entry per CDR3 protein. The sample carries about 24,000 distinct CDR3 sequences, 60% recorded once. Regarding treatment: approximately 10-day PBMC culture with coronavirus spike peptide pools or control peptides (ViraFEST assay). What these receptors recognize is not known. The sample in question was CD4+ T cells from blood, cultured in vitro, obtained after SARS-CoV-2 vaccination. These receptors came from a human donor who received a COVID-19 vaccine.

The gene calls are TRBV7-3 and TRBJ1-2; D gene uncertain. CDR1 is SGHTA, CDR2 FQGTGA, per germline. Trimming shortened V by 5 bases and J by 4 bases, and 17 bases separated the two germline ends. This CDR3 has 15 residues. The CDR3 sequence is CASSPGRGSIYGYTF. The CDR3 nucleotides read TGTGCCAGCAGCCCCGGACGGGGTTCTATCTATGGCTACACCTTC.

The CDR3 DNA sequence: TGTGCCTGGACAAGACAGGGTTGGGGGGCAGATACGCAGTATTTT. This encodes CAWTRQGWGADTQYF. This chain joins TRBV30 and TRBJ2-3, with D possibly being TRBD1 (7 bases). CDR1 and CDR2 from the germline V gene are GTSNPN and SVGIG (reference sequence). Deletions cut 4 bases from V and 4 bases from J, with 18 bases between. CDR3 length: 15 residues.